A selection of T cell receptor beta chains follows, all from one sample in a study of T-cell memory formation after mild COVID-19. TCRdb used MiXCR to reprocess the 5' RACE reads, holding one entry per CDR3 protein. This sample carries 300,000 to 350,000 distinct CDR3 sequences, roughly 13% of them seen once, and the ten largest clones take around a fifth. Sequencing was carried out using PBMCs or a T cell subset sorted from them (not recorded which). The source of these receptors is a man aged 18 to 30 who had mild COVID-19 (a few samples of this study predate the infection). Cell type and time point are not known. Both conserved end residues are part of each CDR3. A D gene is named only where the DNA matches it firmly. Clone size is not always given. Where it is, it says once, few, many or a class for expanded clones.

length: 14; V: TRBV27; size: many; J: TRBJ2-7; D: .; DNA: TGTGCCAGCAGACGTCGTCTCGGGAGCGTCGAGCAGTACTTC; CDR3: CASRRRLGSVEQYF
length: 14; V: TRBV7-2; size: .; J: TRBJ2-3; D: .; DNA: TGTGCCAGCAGCCCACAGGGTCCCACAGATACGCAGTATTTT; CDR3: CASSPQGPTDTQYF
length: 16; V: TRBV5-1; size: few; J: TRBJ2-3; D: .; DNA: TGCGCCAGCAGCTTGGTGTGGGGGGCCGGCACAGATACGCAGTATTTT; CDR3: CASSLVWGAGTDTQYF
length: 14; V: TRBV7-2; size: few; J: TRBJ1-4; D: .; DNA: TGTGCCAGCAGCCCCCGGGCAGCGGTTGAAAAACTGTTTTTT; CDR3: CASSPRAAVEKLFF
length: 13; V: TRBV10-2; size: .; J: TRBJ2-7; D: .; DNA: TGCGCCAGCATGGCGGGGGACAACTACGAGCAGTACTTC; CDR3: CASMAGDNYEQYF
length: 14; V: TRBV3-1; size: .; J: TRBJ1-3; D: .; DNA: TGTGCCAGCAGCCTCGGGGGGACTGGAAACACCATATATTTT; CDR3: CASSLGGTGNTIYF
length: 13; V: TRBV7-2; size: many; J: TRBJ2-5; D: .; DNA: TGTGCCAGCAGCTTAGCAATTCAGGAGACCCAGTACTTC; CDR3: CASSLAIQETQYF
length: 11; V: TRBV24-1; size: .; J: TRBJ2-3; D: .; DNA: TGTGCCACCAGTGACCGTTTTACGCAGTATTTT; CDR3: CATSDRFTQYF
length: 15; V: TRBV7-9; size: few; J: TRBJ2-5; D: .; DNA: TGTGCCAGCAGCTTGTTTAGGGCCTCGGAAGAGACCCAGTACTTC; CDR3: CASSLFRASEETQYF
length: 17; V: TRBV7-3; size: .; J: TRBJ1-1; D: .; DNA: TGTGCCAGCAGCTCTGTGGGGTCGGACTCAAGGAACACTGAAGCTTTCTTT; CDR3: CASSSVGSDSRNTEAFF
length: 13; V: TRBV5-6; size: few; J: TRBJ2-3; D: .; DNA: TGTGCCAGCAGCTTCGGCCGGTCAGATACGCAGTATTTT; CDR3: CASSFGRSDTQYF
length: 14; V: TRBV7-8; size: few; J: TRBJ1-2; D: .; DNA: TGTGCCAGCAGTTCGTGGGGGCAGGGGCTCCCTGGGACCTTC; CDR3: CASSSWGQGLPGTF
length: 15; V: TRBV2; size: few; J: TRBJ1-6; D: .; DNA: TGTGCCAGCAGTGAAGGGGGCAGGGTGGGATCACCCCTCCACTTT; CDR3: CASSEGGRVGSPLHF
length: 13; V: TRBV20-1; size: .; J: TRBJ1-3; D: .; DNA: TGCAGTGCTAGAGATACAGGGACAAACACCATATATTTT; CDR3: CSARDTGTNTIYF
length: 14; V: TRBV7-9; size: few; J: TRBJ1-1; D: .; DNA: TGTGCCAGCAGCTTAACCCAAGAGAACACTGAAGCTTTCTTT; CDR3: CASSLTQENTEAFF
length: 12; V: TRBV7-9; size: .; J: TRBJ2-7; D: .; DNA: TGTGCCAGCAGCATTTCTGTTTACGAGCAGTACTTC; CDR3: CASSISVYEQYF
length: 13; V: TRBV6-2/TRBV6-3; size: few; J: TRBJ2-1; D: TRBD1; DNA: TGTGCCAGCAGGGACAGGGAAATAGTAGTGCAGTTCTTC; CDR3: CASRDREIVVQFF
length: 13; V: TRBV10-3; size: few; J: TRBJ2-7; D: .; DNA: TGTGCCATCAGAGGACTTAACGACTACGAGCAGTACTTC; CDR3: CAIRGLNDYEQYF